Listed below are T cell receptor beta chains from one sample, sequenced in a study of T cell changes during pregnancy in multiple sclerosis. Data came from immunoSEQ multiplex PCR; TCRdb stores just in-frame clones and leaves some out. The data hold about 77,000 clones, with roughly 90% observed a single time. The starting material was peripheral blood, obtained before pregnancy. The receptors here all came from a female donor with multiple sclerosis, enrolled in a pregnancy study. CDR3s include the opening cysteine and the closing phenylalanine or tryptophan. The order of the fields is V gene, D gene, J gene, clone size, CDR3 length, CDR3 DNA, CDR3 protein. D genes are given only for firm matches. A clone size is listed for some rows: how often the clone was seen (once, few, many), or a class if it is expanded.

V gene: TRBV5-4; D gene: -; J gene: TRBJ2-5; clone size: -; CDR3 length: 12; CDR3 DNA: TGTGCCAGCAGCTTGGGTCAGGAGACCCAGTACTTC; CDR3 protein: CASSLGQETQYF
V gene: TRBV30; D gene: TRBD1; J gene: TRBJ1-6; clone size: -; CDR3 length: 12; CDR3 DNA: TGTGCCTGGCGACAGGGAGAATCACCCCTCCACTTT; CDR3 protein: CAWRQGESPLHF
V gene: TRBV6-5; D gene: -; J gene: TRBJ2-3; clone size: -; CDR3 length: 14; CDR3 DNA: TGTGCCAGCAGTTATGGAGTGAGAGGAGATACGCAGTATTTT; CDR3 protein: CASSYGVRGDTQYF
V gene: TRBV7-3; D gene: -; J gene: TRBJ1-6; clone size: -; CDR3 length: 14; CDR3 DNA: TGTGCCAGCAGCTTAGGGGGGGGGATTGGACCCCTCCACTTT; CDR3 protein: CASSLGGGIGPLHF
V gene: TRBV19; D gene: TRBD1; J gene: TRBJ2-6; clone size: -; CDR3 length: 18; CDR3 DNA: TGTGCCAGTAGCCCCCGGGACAGGGGGTCCTCTGGGGCCAACGTCCTGACTTTC; CDR3 protein: CASSPRDRGSSGANVLTF
V gene: TRBV10-2; D gene: -; J gene: TRBJ1-6; clone size: -; CDR3 length: 16; CDR3 DNA: TGCGCCAGCAGTGAGTCGGGAGGGACTATCGATTCACCCCTCCACTTT; CDR3 protein: CASSESGGTIDSPLHF
V gene: TRBV4-1; D gene: -; J gene: TRBJ1-4; clone size: -; CDR3 length: 16; CDR3 DNA: TGCGCCAGCAGCCTCGCGTCCGGGGGGTCGGCTGAAAAACTGTTTTTT; CDR3 protein: CASSLASGGSAEKLFF
V gene: TRBV5-1; D gene: TRBD1; J gene: TRBJ2-7; clone size: -; CDR3 length: 15; CDR3 DNA: TGCGCCAGCAGCTCGGGTCCGGGACAGGGCTACGAGCAGTACTTC; CDR3 protein: CASSSGPGQGYEQYF
V gene: TRBV5-1; D gene: -; J gene: TRBJ2-7; clone size: few; CDR3 length: 13; CDR3 DNA: TGCGCCAGCAGCTTGTGGGCTGACTACGAGCAGTACTTC; CDR3 protein: CASSLWADYEQYF
V gene: TRBV5-1; D gene: TRBD1; J gene: TRBJ2-1; clone size: -; CDR3 length: 14; CDR3 DNA: TGCGCCAGCAGCTCGACAGGGGTGAGGTATGAGCAGTTCTTC; CDR3 protein: CASSSTGVRYEQFF
V gene: TRBV2; D gene: TRBD1; J gene: TRBJ2-7; clone size: -; CDR3 length: 14; CDR3 DNA: TGTGCCAGCAGTCCCGGGACAGAGAACTACGAGCAGTACTTC; CDR3 protein: CASSPGTENYEQYF
V gene: TRBV9; D gene: TRBD1; J gene: TRBJ1-2; clone size: -; CDR3 length: 14; CDR3 DNA: TGTGCCAGCAGCGCATCAGGGGGCGCGGGTGGCTACACCTTC; CDR3 protein: CASSASGGAGGYTF
V gene: TRBV9; D gene: -; J gene: TRBJ1-1; clone size: -; CDR3 length: 14; CDR3 DNA: TGTGCCAGCAGTAAACAGGCCTTGAACACTGAAGCTTTCTTT; CDR3 protein: CASSKQALNTEAFF
V gene: TRBV6-1; D gene: -; J gene: TRBJ1-5; clone size: -; CDR3 length: 15; CDR3 DNA: TGTGCCAGCAGACGTACCCACAACGGCGCGGGGCCCCAGCATTTT; CDR3 protein: CASRRTHNGAGPQHF
V gene: TRBV28; D gene: -; J gene: TRBJ1-1; clone size: -; CDR3 length: 12; CDR3 DNA: TGTGCCAGTACAACAGGGAGTCCTGAAGCTTTCTTT; CDR3 protein: CASTTGSPEAFF
V gene: TRBV5-6; D gene: TRBD1; J gene: TRBJ2-7; clone size: -; CDR3 length: 16; CDR3 DNA: TGTGCCAGCAGCGTGACAGGGGGTTTTCTCTCCTACGAGCAGTACTTC; CDR3 protein: CASSVTGGFLSYEQYF
V gene: TRBV7-3; D gene: TRBD1; J gene: TRBJ2-5; clone size: -; CDR3 length: 15; CDR3 DNA: TGTGCCAGCAGCTTAATGGGGACAGGGGACGAGACCCAGTACTTC; CDR3 protein: CASSLMGTGDETQYF
V gene: TRBV18; D gene: -; J gene: TRBJ1-5; clone size: -; CDR3 length: 18; CDR3 DNA: TGTGCCAGCTCACCCCGGCGGGGGGCCGCAGGAGGTGATCAGCCCCAGCATTTT; CDR3 protein: CASSPRRGAAGGDQPQHF
V gene: TRBV7-9; D gene: -; J gene: TRBJ1-2; clone size: -; CDR3 length: 14; CDR3 DNA: TGTGCCAGCAGCTTAGGTCTCCAGGACTATGGCTACACCTTC; CDR3 protein: CASSLGLQDYGYTF
V gene: TRBV4-3; D gene: -; J gene: TRBJ2-2; clone size: -; CDR3 length: 12; CDR3 DNA: TGCGCCAGCAGCCACTACACCGGGGAGCTGTTTTTT; CDR3 protein: CASSHYTGELFF
V gene: TRBV6-5; D gene: -; J gene: TRBJ1-3; clone size: -; CDR3 length: 12; CDR3 DNA: TGTGCCAGCAGGAGTTCTGGAAACACCATATATTTT; CDR3 protein: CASRSSGNTIYF
V gene: TRBV4-1; D gene: TRBD1; J gene: TRBJ1-3; clone size: -; CDR3 length: 17; CDR3 DNA: TGCGCCAGCAGCCGCGAGGGGCAGGGGGAATCTGGAAACACCATATATTTT; CDR3 protein: CASSREGQGESGNTIYF
V gene: TRBV4-1; D gene: -; J gene: TRBJ2-7; clone size: -; CDR3 length: 20; CDR3 DNA: TGCGCCAGCAGCCAAGATGGGGGAGACACGGACAGCGAAAGCTCCTACGAGCAGTACTTC; CDR3 protein: CASSQDGGDTDSESSYEQYF
V gene: TRBV7-2; D gene: -; J gene: TRBJ1-2; clone size: -; CDR3 length: 14; CDR3 DNA: TGTGCCAGCACTCGGGGGGGGGCTCGTTATGGCTACACCTTC; CDR3 protein: CASTRGGARYGYTF
V gene: TRBV11-2; D gene: -; J gene: TRBJ2-5; clone size: -; CDR3 length: 12; CDR3 DNA: TGTGCCAGCAGCTTACAGGGTGACGCCCAGTACTTC; CDR3 protein: CASSLQGDAQYF
V gene: TRBV25-1; D gene: -; J gene: TRBJ1-2; clone size: -; CDR3 length: 13; CDR3 DNA: TGTGCCAGCAGTGGGCAGGATATCTATGGCTACACCTTC; CDR3 protein: CASSGQDIYGYTF
V gene: TRBV5-1; D gene: -; J gene: TRBJ1-5; clone size: -; CDR3 length: 15; CDR3 DNA: TGCGCCAGCAGCTTGGTGGGAGGGAAGGATCAGCCCCAGCATTTT; CDR3 protein: CASSLVGGKDQPQHF
V gene: TRBV11-2; D gene: TRBD2; J gene: TRBJ2-3; clone size: -; CDR3 length: 18; CDR3 DNA: TGTGCCAGCACCACTACTGGGGCTAGCGGGGGGACCACAGATACGCAGTATTTT; CDR3 protein: CASTTTGASGGTTDTQYF